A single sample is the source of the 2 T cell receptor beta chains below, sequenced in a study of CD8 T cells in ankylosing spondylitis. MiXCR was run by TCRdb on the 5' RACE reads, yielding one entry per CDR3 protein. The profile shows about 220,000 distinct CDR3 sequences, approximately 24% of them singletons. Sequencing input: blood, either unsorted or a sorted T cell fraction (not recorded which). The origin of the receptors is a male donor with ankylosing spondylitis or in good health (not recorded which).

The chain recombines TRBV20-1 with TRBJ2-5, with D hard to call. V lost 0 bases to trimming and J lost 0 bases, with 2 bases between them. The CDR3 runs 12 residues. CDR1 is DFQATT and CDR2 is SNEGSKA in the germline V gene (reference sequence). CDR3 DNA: TGCAGTGCTAGAGATGACCAAGAGACCCAGTACTTC. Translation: CSARDDQETQYF.

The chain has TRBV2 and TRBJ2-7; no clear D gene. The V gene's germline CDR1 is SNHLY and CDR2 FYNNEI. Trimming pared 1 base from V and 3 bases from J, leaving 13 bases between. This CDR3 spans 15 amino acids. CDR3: CASSEGLGLNYEQYF. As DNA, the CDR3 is TGTGCCAGCAGTGAAGGGCTTGGTCTGAACTACGAGCAGTACTTC.